One and the same sample provided the 18 T cell receptor beta chains below, sequenced in a study of response to subunit inactivated influenza vaccine. In TCRdb, the RT-PCR reads were re-called with MiXCR into one record per CDR3 protein. The data contain roughly 650,000 distinct CDR3 sequences, around 15% of them seen just once; the ten biggest clones take up roughly 7.6%. This sample comprised PBMCs from blood, obtained around two weeks before vaccination. These TCRs come from a man over 45 who received an inactivated influenza vaccine.

The chain is built from TRBV5-6 and TRBJ2-7; D not resolved. Germline V lookup: CDR1 SGHDT, CDR2 YYEEEE. V was shortened by 2 bases and J by 0 bases, with 12 bases between the two germline ends. There are 15 residues in the CDR3. The CDR3, as DNA: TGTGCCAGCAGCTTCAAAACGACCCGCTCCTACGAGCAGTACTTC. Translating it yields CASSFKTTRSYEQYF.

This clonotype has a handful of counts. This chain uses TRBV20-1 with TRBJ2-1, with 11 bases matching TRBD2. Germline CDR1 reads DFQATT; CDR2 reads SNEGSKA (reference sequence). The CDR3 runs 12 residues. V trimming: 3 bases; J trimming: 14 bases; junction bases outside the gene matches: 6. Here the CDR3 DNA reads TGCAGTGCTAGGGGTAGCGGGAGGGCGGAGTTCTTC. Translating it yields CSARGSGRAEFF.

V gene TRBV7-2 combines with J gene TRBJ2-2; no definite D call. The length of the CDR3 is 15 residues. V dropped 1 base and J dropped 6 bases, with 12 bases sitting between them. The germline V gene has CDR1 SGHTA and CDR2 FQGNSA. CDR3 DNA: TGTGCCAGCAGCTTAGTATTGCTCGGACCCGGGGAGCTGTTTTTT. Encoded protein: CASSLVLLGPGELFF.

This clonotype was detected only a few times. J is TRBJ2-3 and V is TRBV20-1, with a tentative D call TRBD2 (6 bases). Per the germline V gene, CDR1 is DFQATT and CDR2 is SNEGSKA (reference sequence). Trimming stripped 1 base from V and 0 bases from J, with 17 bases between. The CDR3 covers 17 residues. This CDR3 reads CSARVRLGDSSTDTQYF. The DNA of the CDR3 is TGCAGTGCTAGAGTAAGACTGGGGGACTCTAGCACAGATACGCAGTATTTT.

The genes are TRBV9 and TRBJ2-3; D possibly uses TRBD1 or TRBD2 (5 bases each). This CDR3 region has 16 residues. Per germline, CDR1 SGDLS and CDR2 YYNGEE. The V and J ends lost 0 bases and 0 bases respectively, with 11 bases between them. The CDR3 is CASSVASGQSTDTQYF. The CDR3 DNA is TGTGCCAGCAGCGTAGCATCGGGGCAGAGCACAGATACGCAGTATTTT.

This clonotype was recorded many times. This rearrangement joins TRBV7-9 to TRBJ1-6; D is possibly TRBD1 (5 bases). The V and J ends lost 5 bases and 9 bases respectively, with 11 bases between them. The CDR3 is made up of 13 amino acids. In germline, CDR1 is SEHNR, CDR2 FQNEAQ (reference sequence). The CDR3, as DNA: TGTGCCAGCAGCCCCGGGGACGGTTCACCCCTCCACTTT. Amino acid sequence: CASSPGDGSPLHF.

V and J are TRBV6-1 and TRBJ2-7, with a possible D match to TRBD2 (7 bases). Germline V lookup: CDR1 MNHNS, CDR2 SASEGT. This CDR3 region has 14 residues. V lost 6 bases to trimming and J lost 3 bases, with 15 bases between them. CDR3 amino acids: CASSRGASGYEQYF. For the CDR3, the DNA is TGTGCCAGCAGCCGGGGGGCTAGCGGCTACGAGCAGTACTTC.

The table lists this clonotype with a few counts. The J gene is TRBJ2-3, the V gene TRBV29-1, with D possibly TRBD2 on 6 matching bases. Germline V lookup: CDR1 SQVTM, CDR2 ANQGSEA. The CDR3 spans 14 residues. V was pared by 8 bases and J by 1 base, with 16 bases between. CDR3 sequence: CSPAGSACTDTQYF. CDR3 coding DNA: TGCAGCCCCGCGGGGAGCGCTTGCACAGATACGCAGTATTTT.

This clonotype came up many times. The J gene is TRBJ2-7, the V gene TRBV27; 7 nucleotides agree with TRBD2. The CDR3 extends over 12 amino acids. Germline CDR1 and CDR2: MNHEY and SMNVEV (reference sequence). J was trimmed by 6 bases and V by 5 bases; bases with no gene match: 4. The DNA of the CDR3 is TGTGCCAGCAGTACCTTAGCGGGCGAGCAGTACTTC. Translating gives CASSTLAGEQYF.

A few counts support this clonotype. The genes are TRBV7-3 and TRBJ1-1; 10 positions agree with TRBD1. The germline gives CDR1 SGHTA, CDR2 FQGTGA. The CDR3 consists of 15 residues. CDR3 in amino acids: CARERTGGTNTEAFF. CDR3 bases: TGTGCGAGGGAGAGGACAGGGGGAACGAACACTGAAGCTTTCTTT.

This clonotype was found many times. This chain links TRBV5-1 with TRBJ2-2; no clear D. The V end lost 0 bases, the J end lost 1 base, and 7 bases lay between the germline ends. CDR3 length equals 15 residues. Germline V CDR1 and CDR2: SGHRS, YFSETQ. The DNA of the CDR3 is TGCGCCAGCAGCTTGGCAGCAAGGAACACCGGGGAGCTGTTTTTT. It is translated as CASSLAARNTGELFF. Full variable domain (remainder filled in from reference TRBV5-1 and TRBJ2-2): KAGVTQTPRYLIKTRGQQVTLSCSPISGHRSVSWYQQTPGQGLQFLFEYFSETQRNKGNFPGRFSGRQFSNSRSEMNVSTLELGDSALYLCASSLAARNTGELFFGEGSRLTVL.

This clonotype was seen a handful of times. This chain joins TRBV20-1 and TRBJ2-1, with a tentative D call TRBD1 (5 bases). Per the germline V gene, CDR1 is DFQATT and CDR2 is SNEGSKA (reference sequence). CDR3 length: 12 residues. The CDR3: CSAGQGDNEQFF. In DNA form, the CDR3 reads TGCAGCGCCGGCCAGGGCGACAATGAGCAGTTCTTC.

This sequence joins TRBV20-1 and TRBJ2-1, with D hard to call. Germline CDR1 DFQATT, CDR2 SNEGSKA (reference sequence). This CDR3 is 11 amino acids long. With 4 bases removed from V and 5 bases from J, the gap between germline ends came to 6 bases. As DNA, the CDR3 is TGCAGTGCTAATAGAAACAATGAGCAGTTCTTC. Amino acids: CSANRNNEQFF.

In this sample, this clonotype turned up a few times. This chain connects TRBV13 to TRBJ2-1; 10 positions match TRBD2. Germline loops: CDR1 PRHDT, CDR2 FYEKMQ (reference sequence). The CDR3 consists of 16 residues. Trimming removed 4 bases from V and 1 base from J; junction bases left unmatched: 4. The CDR3 loop is CASSSGLAESYNEQFF. The DNA of the CDR3 is TGTGCCAGCAGCTCAGGACTAGCGGAGTCCTACAATGAGCAGTTCTTC.

The CDR3 DNA sequence: TGCGCCAGCAGTCAAAAATTAGGTACGCGACTGTTTTTT. Translation gives CASSQKLGTRLFF. The chain uses TRBV23-1 and TRBJ1-4; D not certain. TRBV23-1 is assigned to the ORF class and has an uncertain function. The CDR3 sequence is 13 residues long. V was trimmed by 2 bases and J by 13 bases, leaving 14 bases between them.

This clonotype was detected ten times or more. This chain links TRBV20-1 with TRBJ2-7, with D possibly being TRBD1 or TRBD2 (7 bases each). CDR1 is DFQATT, CDR2 SNEGSKA, per germline (reference sequence). The CDR3 length is 15 residues. V was pared by 2 bases and J by 7 bases, with 21 bases between. The CDR3 nucleotides are TGCAGTGCTAGAACCAACAGACAGGGAGGGAGGGAGCAGTACTTC. Protein sequence: CSARTNRQGGREQYF.

This clonotype was seen a handful of times. V gene TRBV15 combines with J gene TRBJ1-5; a possible D gene is TRBD1 (6 bases). The germline V and J ends were trimmed by 3 bases and 5 bases, with 17 bases remaining between them. The V gene's germline CDR1 is LNHNV and CDR2 YYDKDF (reference sequence). The CDR3 sequence is 16 residues long. In nucleotides, the CDR3 is TGTGCCACCAGCAGGAGGGAGAGGGGGAACGATCAGCCCCAGCATTTT. Translating gives CATSRRERGNDQPQHF. The full variable domain, its missing parts supplied by reference TRBV15 and TRBJ1-5, is DAMVIQNPRYQVTQFGKPVTLSCSQTLNHNVMYWYQQKSSQAPKLLFHYYDKDFNNEADTPDNFQSRRPNTSFCFLDIRSPGLGDTAMYLCATSRRERGNDQPQHFGDGTRLSIL.

The V call is TRBV2, the J call TRBJ1-4; 7 bases map to TRBD1. The CDR3 has 13 amino acids. Losses at the gene ends were 6 bases for V and 8 bases for J; bases not matched to a gene: 6. Germline V gene sequence: CDR1 SNHLY, CDR2 FYNNEI. The CDR3 here is CASSVGQYEKLFF. In nucleotides, the CDR3 is TGTGCCAGCAGCGTGGGACAGTACGAAAAACTGTTTTTT.